Below, one TCR beta chain is given with its context. Sample time point: patch test 1, 2 weeks after DPC sensitization. Noted treatment: therapeutic diphenylcyclopropenone sensitization with weekly scalp DPC. This record belongs to a study of human T cells and chemical hapten exposure. TCRdb re-derived calls from the RACE reads in MiXCR, one entry per CDR3 protein. The sample records under 200,000 distinct CDR3 sequences, around 15% being singletons. Deletions cut 5 bases from V and 2 bases from J, with 16 bases between. This CDR3 has 16 residues. Germline values: CDR1 LGHNA, CDR2 YNFKEQ. V gene TRBV4-2 combines with J gene TRBJ2-1; D is unresolved. The specimen was whole blood, collected in connection with sensitization to the hapten diphenylcyclopropenone (DPC). The source is a woman aged 30 to 39 with alopecia areata. Some clones in this sample may be carry-over from other donors' samples. The CDR3 loop reads CASSGRGSRAYNEQFF. CDR3 sequence (DNA): TGTGCCAGCAGCGGACGTGGTAGCCGAGCCTACAATGAGCAGTTCTTC.